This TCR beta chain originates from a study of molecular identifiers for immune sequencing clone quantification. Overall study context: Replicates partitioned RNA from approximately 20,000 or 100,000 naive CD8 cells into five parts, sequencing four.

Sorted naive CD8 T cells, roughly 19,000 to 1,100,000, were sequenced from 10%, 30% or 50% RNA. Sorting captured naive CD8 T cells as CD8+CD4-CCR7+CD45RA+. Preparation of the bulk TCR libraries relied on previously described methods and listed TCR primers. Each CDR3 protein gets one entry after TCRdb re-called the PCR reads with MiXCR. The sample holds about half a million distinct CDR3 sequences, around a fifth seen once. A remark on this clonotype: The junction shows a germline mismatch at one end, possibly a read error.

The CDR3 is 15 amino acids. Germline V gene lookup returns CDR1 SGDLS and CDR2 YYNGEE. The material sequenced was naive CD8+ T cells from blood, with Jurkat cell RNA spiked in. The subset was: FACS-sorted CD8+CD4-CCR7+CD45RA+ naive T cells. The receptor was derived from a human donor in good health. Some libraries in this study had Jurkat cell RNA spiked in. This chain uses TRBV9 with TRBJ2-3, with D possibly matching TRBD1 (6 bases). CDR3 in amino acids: CASSYPGRGPDPQYF. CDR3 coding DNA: TGTGCCAGCAGCTACCCTGGCAGGGGCCCAGATCCGCAGTATTTT. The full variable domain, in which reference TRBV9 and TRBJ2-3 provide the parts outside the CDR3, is DSGVTQTPKHLITATGQRVTLRCSPRSGDLSVYWYQQSLDQGLQFLIQYYNGEERAKGNILERFSAQQFPDLHSELNLSSLELGDSALYFCASSYPGRGPDPQYFGPGTRLTVL.